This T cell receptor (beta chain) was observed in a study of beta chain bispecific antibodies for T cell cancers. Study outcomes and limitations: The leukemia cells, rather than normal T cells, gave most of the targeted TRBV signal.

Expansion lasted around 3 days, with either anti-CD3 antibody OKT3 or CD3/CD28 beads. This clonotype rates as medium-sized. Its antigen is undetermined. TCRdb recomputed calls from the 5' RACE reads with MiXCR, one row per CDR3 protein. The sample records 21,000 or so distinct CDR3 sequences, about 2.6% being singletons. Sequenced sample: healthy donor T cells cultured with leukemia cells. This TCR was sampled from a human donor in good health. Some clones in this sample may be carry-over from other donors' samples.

The CDR3 is CASSSDRGLSYNSPLHF. CDR3 nucleotide sequence: TGCGCCAGCAGCTCTGACAGGGGGCTTTCCTATAATTCACCCCTCCACTTT. The rearrangement joins TRBV5-1 to TRBJ1-6; TRBD1 aligns across 10 bases. This CDR3 has 17 residues. Germline loops: CDR1 SGHRS, CDR2 YFSETQ. V dropped 3 bases and J dropped 1; count of bases not matched to a gene: 4.